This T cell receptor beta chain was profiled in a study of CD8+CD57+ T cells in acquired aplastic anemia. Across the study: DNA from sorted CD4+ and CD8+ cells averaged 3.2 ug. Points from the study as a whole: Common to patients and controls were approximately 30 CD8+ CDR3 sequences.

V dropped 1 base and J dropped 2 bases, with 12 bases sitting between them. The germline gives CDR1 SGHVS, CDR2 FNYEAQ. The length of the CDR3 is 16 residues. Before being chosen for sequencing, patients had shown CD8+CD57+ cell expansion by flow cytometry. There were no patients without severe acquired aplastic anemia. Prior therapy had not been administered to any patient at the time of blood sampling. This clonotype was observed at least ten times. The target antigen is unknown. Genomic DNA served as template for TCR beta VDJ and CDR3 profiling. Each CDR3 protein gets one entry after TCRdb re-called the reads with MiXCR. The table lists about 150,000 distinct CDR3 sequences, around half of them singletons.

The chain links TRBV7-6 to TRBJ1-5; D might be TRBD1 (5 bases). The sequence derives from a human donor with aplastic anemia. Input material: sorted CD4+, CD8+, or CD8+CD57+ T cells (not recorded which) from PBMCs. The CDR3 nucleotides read TGTGCCAGCAGCTTAGAATCAGGACAACGCAATCAGCCCCAGCATTTT. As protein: CASSLESGQRNQPQHF.